The rows below give T cell receptor beta chains drawn from one sample of a study of cytomegalovirus exposure and HLA in healthy donors. Using immunoSEQ multiplex PCR, the repertoire was profiled, and TCRdb retains in-frame clones only, with some absent. This table has about 180,000 clones, 76% appearing once. Sample: PBMCs. The receptor source for this set is a man between 18 and 29 years old in good health and CMV-seronegative. Both conserved end residues are part of each CDR3. D genes are given only for firm matches. The listing skips clone size in some rows; elsewhere it reads once, few, many or a size class.

TRBV7-9	NA	TRBJ1-1	NA	CASNLLSTEAFF	TGTGCCAGCAACCTACTGAGCACTGAAGCTTTCTTT
TRBV4-1	NA	TRBJ2-7	NA	CASSQEKITIWYRDNSLYEQYF	TGCGCCAGCAGCCAAGAAAAAATCACCATCTGGTACCGGGACAACAGTCTCTACGAGCAGTACTTC
TRBV2	NA	TRBJ2-7	NA	CASGPSSTTGEQYF	TGTGCCAGCGGTCCTTCGTCAACCACAGGGGAGCAGTACTTC
TRBV29-1	NA	TRBJ2-4	NA	CSVFSRDKIAWDKNIQYF	TGCAGCGTCTTCTCCCGGGACAAGATAGCCTGGGACAAAAACATTCAGTACTTC
TRBV1	NA	TRBJ2-7	NA	CTSSQGPSGGPLSYEQYF	TGCACCAGCAGCCAAGGGCCTAGCGGGGGGCCCCTTTCCTACGAGCAGTACTTC
TRBV20-1	NA	TRBJ1-1	NA	CSAPFLTEAFF	TGCAGTGCCCCGTTTTTAACTGAAGCTTTCTTT
TRBV28	few	TRBJ1-6	NA	CASSFGQPGRAPLHF	TGTGCCAGCAGTTTCGGACAGCCTGGGCGCGCGCCCCTCCACTTT
TRBV5-8	NA	TRBJ2-7	TRBD1	CASSLEGRGSHEQYF	TGTGCCAGCAGCTTGGAGGGCAGGGGGTCCCACGAGCAGTACTTC
TRBV2	NA	TRBJ2-3	NA	CASTPVEDTQYF	TGTGCCAGCACCCCCGTAGAAGATACGCAGTATTTT
TRBV30	NA	TRBJ2-7	NA	CALGEGGGCEQYF	TGTGCCTTGGGGGAGGGGGGCGGATGCGAGCAGTACTTC
TRBV15	NA	TRBJ2-4	TRBD1	CATSRWTGQAKNIQYF	TGTGCCACCAGCAGGTGGACAGGGCAAGCCAAAAACATTCAGTACTTC
TRBV6-5	NA	TRBJ2-5	NA	CASSYSAGTQYF	TGTGCCAGCAGTTACTCTGCAGGGACCCAGTACTTC
TRBV28	few	TRBJ2-1	NA	CASSLGGGGLRNEQFF	TGTGCCAGCAGTTTAGGTGGGGGGGGGCTTCGCAATGAGCAGTTCTTC
TRBV2	NA	TRBJ2-1	TRBD2	CASREGLAGGSEQFF	TGTGCCAGCAGGGAGGGTCTAGCGGGAGGGAGTGAGCAGTTCTTC
TRBV2	NA	TRBJ1-5	NA	CASSEVRGNQPQHF	TGTGCCAGCAGTGAAGTTCGGGGGAATCAGCCCCAGCATTTT
TRBV7-2	NA	TRBJ1-4	TRBD1	CASSLGQVWNEKLFF	TGTGCCAGCAGCCTGGGACAGGTTTGGAATGAAAAACTGTTTTTT
TRBV5-4	NA	TRBJ2-3	TRBD2	CASSLAASGGRDTQYF	TGTGCCAGCAGCTTGGCAGCTAGCGGGGGGAGGGATACGCAGTATTTT
TRBV7-2	NA	TRBJ2-1	TRBD2	CASSLRRGADNEQFF	TGTGCCAGCAGCTTAAGGCGGGGGGCGGACAATGAGCAGTTCTTC
TRBV7-8	NA	TRBJ2-2	TRBD1	CASSLVGQQTGELFF	TGTGCCAGCAGCCTAGTGGGACAGCAAACCGGGGAGCTGTTTTTT
TRBV15	NA	TRBJ2-7	TRBD1	CATSRGQGEGEQYF	TGTGCCACCAGCAGGGGACAGGGGGAAGGCGAGCAGTACTTC
TRBV30	NA	TRBJ1-3	NA	CAWSLNSGNTIYF	TGTGCCTGGAGTCTAAACTCTGGAAACACCATATATTTT